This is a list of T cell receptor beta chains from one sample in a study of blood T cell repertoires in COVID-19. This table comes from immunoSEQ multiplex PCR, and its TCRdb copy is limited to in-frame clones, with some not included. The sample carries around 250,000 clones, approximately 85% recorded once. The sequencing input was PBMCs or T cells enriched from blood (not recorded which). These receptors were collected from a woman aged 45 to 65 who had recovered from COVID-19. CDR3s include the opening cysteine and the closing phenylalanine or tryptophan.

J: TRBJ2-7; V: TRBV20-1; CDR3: CSAPPLYEQYF
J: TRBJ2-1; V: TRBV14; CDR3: CASSPPRGLKNEQFF
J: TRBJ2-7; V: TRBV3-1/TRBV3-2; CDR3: CASSQGTFYYEQYF
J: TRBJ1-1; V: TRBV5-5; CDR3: CASTPFGGTLSEAFF
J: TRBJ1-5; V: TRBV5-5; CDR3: CASSLVPNQPQHF
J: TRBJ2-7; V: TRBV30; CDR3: CAWIRAGGYEQYF
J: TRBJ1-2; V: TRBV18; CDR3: CASSPPAGYGYTF
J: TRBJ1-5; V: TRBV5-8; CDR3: CASRGEGRRGKRSNQPQHF
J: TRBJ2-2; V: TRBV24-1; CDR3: CATSDPPPLGTGELFF
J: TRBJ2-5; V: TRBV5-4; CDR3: CASSSTEQETQYF
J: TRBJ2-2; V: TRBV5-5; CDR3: CASSPGRTYTGELFF
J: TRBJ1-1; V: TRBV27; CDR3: CASSFDPPGGNTEAFF
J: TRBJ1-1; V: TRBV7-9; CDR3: CASSSGRAGGWNTEAFF
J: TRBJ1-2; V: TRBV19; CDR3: CASSSTGFDYGYTF
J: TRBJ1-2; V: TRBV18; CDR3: CASSPDSSYGYTF
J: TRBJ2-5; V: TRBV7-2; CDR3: CASSLTSGLIQETQYF